The rows below give T cell receptor beta chains drawn from one sample of a study of T cell repertoires in cytomegalovirus infection. TCRdb re-analysed the reads in MiXCR, keeping a single row per CDR3 protein. The sample consists of roughly 920,000 distinct CDR3 sequences, around 29% of them appearing once. These receptors lack a known antigen. The sequenced sample was cultured CD8+ T cells from PBMCs, obtained from culture after CMV antigen stimulation. All receptors derive from a human donor in good health (CMV status not recorded). Some clones in this sample may be carry-over from other donors' samples. CDR3s include the opening cysteine and the closing phenylalanine or tryptophan. A D gene is named only where the DNA matches it firmly. For some rows the clone size is stated as once, few or many, or as a class when expanded; others skip it.

d_call: TRBD1
j_call: TRBJ2-5
clone_size: NA
v_call: TRBV7-6
cdr3_aa: CASSLAWDRGSQETQYF
cdr3_nt: TGTGCCAGCAGCTTAGCGTGGGACAGGGGCTCCCAAGAGACCCAGTACTTC

d_call: TRBD2
j_call: TRBJ2-7
clone_size: NA
v_call: TRBV7-8
cdr3_aa: CASSISGGSYEQYF
cdr3_nt: TGTGCCAGCAGCATTAGCGGGGGCTCCTACGAGCAGTACTTC

d_call: TRBD2
j_call: TRBJ2-7
clone_size: few
v_call: TRBV6-1
cdr3_aa: CASSGGTTYEQYF
cdr3_nt: TGTGCCAGCAGTGGCGGGACTACCTACGAGCAGTACTTC

d_call: TRBD1
j_call: TRBJ2-5
clone_size: many
v_call: TRBV6-5
cdr3_aa: CASTFRDRGQETQYF
cdr3_nt: TGTGCCAGCACTTTCCGCGACAGGGGACAAGAGACCCAGTACTTC

d_call: NA
j_call: TRBJ1-6
clone_size: NA
v_call: TRBV7-9
cdr3_aa: CASTGGGLNSPLHF
cdr3_nt: TGTGCCAGCACCGGGGGGGGGCTTAATTCACCCCTCCACTTT

d_call: TRBD1
j_call: TRBJ1-5
clone_size: NA
v_call: TRBV4-1
cdr3_aa: CASSPDRDSNQPQHF
cdr3_nt: TGCGCCAGCAGCCCCGACAGGGATAGCAATCAGCCCCAGCATTTT

d_call: NA
j_call: TRBJ1-1
clone_size: few
v_call: TRBV10-3
cdr3_aa: CAISDRAHTEAFF
cdr3_nt: TGTGCCATCAGTGATAGGGCACACACTGAAGCTTTCTTT

d_call: TRBD1
j_call: TRBJ1-1
clone_size: many
v_call: TRBV7-9
cdr3_aa: CASSLKGQALFF
cdr3_nt: TGTGCCAGCAGCTTAAAGGGACAGGCCTTATTCTTT

d_call: TRBD1
j_call: TRBJ2-1
clone_size: NA
v_call: TRBV10-3
cdr3_aa: CAISESGQGHYNEQFF
cdr3_nt: TGTGCCATCAGTGAGTCGGGACAGGGACATTACAATGAGCAGTTCTTC

d_call: TRBD2
j_call: TRBJ2-7
clone_size: NA
v_call: TRBV20-1
cdr3_aa: CSARDGRTSGDFYEQYF
cdr3_nt: TGCAGTGCTAGAGATGGTCGGACTAGCGGGGATTTCTACGAGCAGTACTTC

d_call: TRBD2
j_call: TRBJ2-7
clone_size: few
v_call: TRBV7-9
cdr3_aa: CASSSPTGGSYEQYF
cdr3_nt: TGTGCCAGCAGCTCCCCAACGGGGGGGTCCTACGAGCAGTACTTC

d_call: TRBD1
j_call: TRBJ1-2
clone_size: NA
v_call: TRBV27
cdr3_aa: CASRTGTGEGYTF
cdr3_nt: TGTGCCAGCAGGACCGGGACAGGGGAAGGCTACACCTTC

d_call: NA
j_call: TRBJ1-4
clone_size: many
v_call: TRBV12-3/TRBV12-4
cdr3_aa: CASSLRPPDEKLFF
cdr3_nt: TGTGCCAGCAGTTTAAGACCCCCGGACGAAAAACTGTTTTTT

d_call: NA
j_call: TRBJ2-5
clone_size: many
v_call: TRBV7-6
cdr3_aa: CASSFGEETQYF
cdr3_nt: TGTGCCAGCAGCTTTGGAGAAGAGACCCAGTACTTC

d_call: NA
j_call: TRBJ2-1
clone_size: few
v_call: TRBV4-3
cdr3_aa: CASSQDGADKGDEQFF
cdr3_nt: TGCGCCAGCAGCCAAGATGGGGCTGACAAAGGGGATGAGCAGTTCTTC

d_call: NA
j_call: TRBJ2-2
clone_size: few
v_call: TRBV7-9
cdr3_aa: CASSPLMGRNTGELFF
cdr3_nt: TGTGCCAGCAGCCCATTAATGGGGCGGAACACCGGGGAGCTGTTTTTT

d_call: TRBD1
j_call: TRBJ1-4
clone_size: NA
v_call: TRBV7-9
cdr3_aa: CASSVRQGSEKLFF
cdr3_nt: TGTGCCAGCAGCGTCAGACAGGGAAGCGAAAAACTGTTTTTT

d_call: NA
j_call: TRBJ2-3
clone_size: many
v_call: TRBV7-6
cdr3_aa: CASSLDLMGMGTDTQYF
cdr3_nt: TGTGCCAGCAGCTTAGATCTTATGGGGATGGGGACAGATACGCAGTATTTT

d_call: TRBD1
j_call: TRBJ1-1
clone_size: NA
v_call: TRBV2
cdr3_aa: CASRRGPSTEAFF
cdr3_nt: TGTGCCAGCCGCAGGGGGCCCAGCACTGAAGCTTTCTTT

d_call: NA
j_call: TRBJ1-4
clone_size: NA
v_call: TRBV27
cdr3_aa: CASSFYWGKPNEKLFF
cdr3_nt: TGTGCCAGCAGTTTTTATTGGGGAAAGCCTAATGAAAAACTGTTTTTT

d_call: NA
j_call: TRBJ2-1
clone_size: NA
v_call: TRBV15
cdr3_aa: CATSRELGGAYNEQFF
cdr3_nt: TGTGCCACCAGCAGAGAGCTCGGGGGTGCCTACAATGAGCAGTTCTTC

d_call: TRBD1
j_call: TRBJ2-3
clone_size: NA
v_call: TRBV15
cdr3_aa: CATSRGQGHTQYF
cdr3_nt: TGTGCCACCAGCAGAGGACAGGGACATACGCAGTATTTT

d_call: NA
j_call: TRBJ2-6
clone_size: few
v_call: TRBV12-3/TRBV12-4
cdr3_aa: CASSSSGLSGANVLTF
cdr3_nt: TGTGCCAGCAGTTCCAGTGGGCTCTCTGGGGCCAACGTCCTGACTTTC

d_call: NA
j_call: TRBJ1-5
clone_size: NA
v_call: TRBV19
cdr3_aa: CASSKPPGPFNQPQHF
cdr3_nt: TGTGCCAGTAGTAAACCCCCGGGACCTTTCAATCAGCCCCAGCATTTT

d_call: TRBD1
j_call: TRBJ1-2
clone_size: NA
v_call: TRBV20-1
cdr3_aa: CSAPPLTSGQPWGYTF
cdr3_nt: TGCAGTGCCCCCCCCCTTACGTCGGGACAGCCCTGGGGCTACACCTTC

d_call: NA
j_call: TRBJ2-5
clone_size: many
v_call: TRBV7-6
cdr3_aa: CASGPRLGETQYF
cdr3_nt: TGTGCCAGCGGACCGAGGTTGGGAGAGACCCAGTACTTC

d_call: NA
j_call: TRBJ1-2
clone_size: few
v_call: TRBV27
cdr3_aa: CASSLGGGRHRRYTF
cdr3_nt: TGTGCCAGCTCCTTGGGGGGGGGCCGGCACAGGAGATACACCTTC

d_call: NA
j_call: TRBJ2-2
clone_size: few
v_call: TRBV27
cdr3_aa: CASSLTGARTGELFF
cdr3_nt: TGTGCCAGCAGCTTAACGGGGGCGCGGACCGGGGAGCTGTTTTTT

d_call: TRBD1
j_call: TRBJ1-2
clone_size: many
v_call: TRBV7-2
cdr3_aa: CASSLSDRVRENGYTF
cdr3_nt: TGTGCCAGCAGCTTATCGGACAGGGTTAGAGAGAATGGCTACACCTTC

d_call: NA
j_call: TRBJ1-5
clone_size: many
v_call: TRBV7-2
cdr3_aa: CASTPHGQPQHF
cdr3_nt: TGTGCCAGCACCCCACACGGTCAGCCCCAGCATTTT

d_call: NA
j_call: TRBJ1-5
clone_size: NA
v_call: TRBV13
cdr3_aa: CASSLGRRNQPQHF
cdr3_nt: TGTGCCAGCAGCTTAGGCCGCAGGAATCAGCCCCAGCATTTT

d_call: NA
j_call: TRBJ2-1
clone_size: NA
v_call: TRBV12-3/TRBV12-4
cdr3_aa: CASSLGWVSAPNEQFF
cdr3_nt: TGTGCCAGCAGTTTAGGGTGGGTCAGCGCACCCAATGAGCAGTTCTTC

d_call: TRBD1
j_call: TRBJ2-1
clone_size: NA
v_call: TRBV6-5
cdr3_aa: CASSSVAPGQGKSEQFF
cdr3_nt: TGTGCCAGCAGTTCCGTGGCCCCGGGACAGGGGAAAAGCGAGCAGTTCTTC

d_call: TRBD1
j_call: TRBJ2-4
clone_size: many
v_call: TRBV12-3/TRBV12-4
cdr3_aa: CASSRTGMRKNIQYF
cdr3_nt: TGTGCCAGCAGCCGGACAGGGATGAGGAAAAACATTCAGTACTTC

d_call: NA
j_call: TRBJ2-7
clone_size: many
v_call: TRBV7-8
cdr3_aa: CASSPAPAGGSYEQYF
cdr3_nt: TGTGCCAGCAGCCCTGCGCCAGCCGGGGGCTCCTACGAGCAGTACTTC

d_call: NA
j_call: TRBJ1-2
clone_size: NA
v_call: TRBV18
cdr3_aa: CASSPPGDPETGYGYTF
cdr3_nt: TGTGCCAGCTCACCGCCGGGGGACCCAGAAACGGGATATGGCTACACCTTC

d_call: TRBD2
j_call: TRBJ2-1
clone_size: NA
v_call: TRBV19
cdr3_aa: CASTTGTTNYNEQFF
cdr3_nt: TGTGCCAGTACCACCGGGACTACGAATTACAATGAGCAGTTCTTC

d_call: TRBD1
j_call: TRBJ1-4
clone_size: NA
v_call: TRBV4-3
cdr3_aa: CASSQATGVTNEKLFF
cdr3_nt: TGCGCCAGCAGCCAGGCAACAGGGGTTACTAATGAAAAACTGTTTTTT

d_call: NA
j_call: TRBJ1-2
clone_size: NA
v_call: TRBV7-9
cdr3_aa: CASSLTNGHYGYTF
cdr3_nt: TGTGCCAGCAGCTTAACTAACGGACACTATGGCTACACCTTC

d_call: TRBD2
j_call: TRBJ2-3
clone_size: few
v_call: TRBV7-9
cdr3_aa: CASSPTSGRRTDTQYF
cdr3_nt: TGTGCCAGCAGCCCAACTAGCGGGAGACGCACAGATACGCAGTATTTT

d_call: NA
j_call: TRBJ2-2
clone_size: few
v_call: TRBV11-2
cdr3_aa: CASSLDAGWRTGELFF
cdr3_nt: TGTGCCAGCAGCTTAGATGCGGGGTGGCGTACCGGGGAGCTGTTTTTT

d_call: NA
j_call: TRBJ2-5
clone_size: NA
v_call: TRBV27
cdr3_aa: CASSLWGGGQETQYF
cdr3_nt: TGTGCCAGCAGTTTATGGGGAGGAGGGCAAGAGACCCAGTACTTC

d_call: TRBD2
j_call: TRBJ2-3
clone_size: few
v_call: TRBV6-2/TRBV6-3
cdr3_aa: CASSLAGGRLTDTQYF
cdr3_nt: TGTGCCAGCAGCCTAGCGGGGGGCAGATTAACAGATACGCAGTATTTT

d_call: NA
j_call: TRBJ2-2
clone_size: few
v_call: TRBV10-3
cdr3_aa: CAISEFQADRRNTGELFF
cdr3_nt: TGTGCCATCAGTGAGTTTCAGGCAGACAGGCGGAACACCGGGGAGCTGTTTTTT

d_call: NA
j_call: TRBJ1-1
clone_size: NA
v_call: TRBV28
cdr3_aa: CASSLPSVGRRGTEAFF
cdr3_nt: TGTGCCAGCAGTTTACCCTCAGTAGGCAGAAGGGGCACTGAAGCTTTCTTT

d_call: NA
j_call: TRBJ1-1
clone_size: few
v_call: TRBV7-9
cdr3_aa: CASTPGETTEAFF
cdr3_nt: TGTGCCAGCACCCCCGGGGAGACCACTGAAGCTTTCTTT

d_call: NA
j_call: TRBJ1-1
clone_size: few
v_call: TRBV29-1
cdr3_aa: CSVELRGTVMNTEAFF
cdr3_nt: TGCAGCGTTGAACTAAGAGGGACCGTGATGAACACTGAAGCTTTCTTT

d_call: NA
j_call: TRBJ2-1
clone_size: few
v_call: TRBV5-6
cdr3_aa: CASSQDRLSYNEQFF
cdr3_nt: TGTGCCAGCAGCCAAGACAGACTCTCCTACAATGAGCAGTTCTTC

d_call: NA
j_call: TRBJ1-2
clone_size: few
v_call: TRBV14
cdr3_aa: CASSRLFSGPPAGYTF
cdr3_nt: TGTGCCAGCAGCCGACTCTTCTCCGGGCCCCCCGCTGGCTACACCTTC

d_call: NA
j_call: TRBJ1-4
clone_size: NA
v_call: TRBV27
cdr3_aa: CASSLSFGTKDEKLFF
cdr3_nt: TGTGCCAGCAGTTTATCTTTCGGGACCAAAGATGAAAAACTGTTTTTT

d_call: TRBD1
j_call: TRBJ2-6
clone_size: NA
v_call: TRBV5-1
cdr3_aa: CASSTGTEASGANVLTF
cdr3_nt: TGCGCCAGCAGCACCGGGACAGAAGCCTCTGGGGCCAACGTCCTGACTTTC

d_call: TRBD2
j_call: TRBJ2-7
clone_size: NA
v_call: TRBV20-1
cdr3_aa: CSARDRLAGGGEQYF
cdr3_nt: TGCAGTGCTAGAGATCGCCTAGCGGGGGGTGGTGAGCAGTACTTC

d_call: NA
j_call: TRBJ2-1
clone_size: NA
v_call: TRBV12-3/TRBV12-4
cdr3_aa: CASSLSMYRENEQFF
cdr3_nt: TGTGCCAGCAGTTTGAGTATGTACAGGGAAAATGAGCAGTTCTTC

d_call: TRBD1
j_call: TRBJ1-1
clone_size: many
v_call: TRBV12-3/TRBV12-4
cdr3_aa: CASNAGQGNTEAFF
cdr3_nt: TGTGCCAGCAACGCCGGACAGGGAAACACTGAAGCTTTCTTT

d_call: TRBD1
j_call: TRBJ2-7
clone_size: NA
v_call: TRBV7-6
cdr3_aa: CASSMGRGTSYEQYF
cdr3_nt: TGTGCCAGCAGCATGGGCAGGGGGACCTCCTACGAGCAGTACTTC

d_call: NA
j_call: TRBJ2-7
clone_size: once
v_call: TRBV27
cdr3_aa: CASGDGAHPYEQYF
cdr3_nt: TGTGCCAGCGGGGACGGAGCCCATCCCTACGAGCAGTACTTC

d_call: TRBD1
j_call: TRBJ2-1
clone_size: many
v_call: TRBV6-5
cdr3_aa: CASSYSRTGAYNEQFF
cdr3_nt: TGTGCCAGCAGTTACTCGAGGACAGGGGCTTACAATGAGCAGTTCTTC

d_call: TRBD2
j_call: TRBJ2-5
clone_size: NA
v_call: TRBV18
cdr3_aa: CASSGLRTSLETQYF
cdr3_nt: TGTGCCAGCTCGGGCTTAAGGACTAGCTTGGAGACCCAGTACTTC

d_call: NA
j_call: TRBJ2-5
clone_size: NA
v_call: TRBV7-9
cdr3_aa: CASSPPLDRQETQYF
cdr3_nt: TGTGCCAGCAGCCCCCCCTTAGACAGACAAGAGACCCAGTACTTC